This is a list of T cell receptor beta chains from one sample in a study of PD-1 blockade in classical Hodgkin lymphoma. The data were produced by immunoSEQ multiplex PCR, yet TCRdb's version contains in-frame clones alone and is incomplete. This sample yields about 14,000 clones, of which 83% are seen a single time; 20% to 25% belongs to the top ten. Here the sequenced sample was peripheral blood mononuclear cells (PBMCs), taken at baseline. These receptors came from a human donor with classical Hodgkin lymphoma. Each CDR3 is given with its conserved first and last residue. Fields, in order: CDR3 protein, V gene, J gene.

CDR3 protein: CASSLEGYGYTF; V gene: TRBV5-1; J gene: TRBJ1-2
CDR3 protein: CASSPSDSNYGYTF; V gene: TRBV5-1; J gene: TRBJ1-2
CDR3 protein: CASSLDRSRETQYF; V gene: TRBV5-1; J gene: TRBJ2-5
CDR3 protein: CASSLTGNTGELFF; V gene: TRBV6-4; J gene: TRBJ2-2
CDR3 protein: CASSRPRDGYSNQPQHF; V gene: TRBV19; J gene: TRBJ1-5
CDR3 protein: CASSTRTENTEAFF; V gene: TRBV7-3; J gene: TRBJ1-1
CDR3 protein: CASSQRDRVNQPQHF; V gene: TRBV4-1; J gene: TRBJ1-5
CDR3 protein: CATRPGLSSTDTQYF; V gene: TRBV2; J gene: TRBJ2-3
CDR3 protein: CASSPGQGYTIYF; V gene: TRBV18; J gene: TRBJ1-3
CDR3 protein: CASSEYGAGWKAFF; V gene: TRBV25-1; J gene: TRBJ1-1
CDR3 protein: CASSPSPGTSGGTDTQYF; V gene: TRBV18; J gene: TRBJ2-3
CDR3 protein: CASSPRPGQGNQPQHF; V gene: TRBV6-6; J gene: TRBJ1-5
CDR3 protein: CASSIHREETQYF; V gene: TRBV7-9; J gene: TRBJ2-5
CDR3 protein: CASSLLSAHTGELFF; V gene: TRBV7-9; J gene: TRBJ2-2
CDR3 protein: CASSIDRGTEAFF; V gene: TRBV19; J gene: TRBJ1-1
CDR3 protein: CASSAITGSGNTIYF; V gene: TRBV6-1; J gene: TRBJ1-3
CDR3 protein: CASSPNTGVGEKLFF; V gene: TRBV7-2; J gene: TRBJ1-4
CDR3 protein: CASSPGLNTGELFF; V gene: TRBV4-3; J gene: TRBJ2-2
CDR3 protein: CASSLWGQRNTEAFF; V gene: TRBV7-3; J gene: TRBJ1-1
CDR3 protein: CASSQDGAMRSYGYTF; V gene: TRBV4-3; J gene: TRBJ1-2
CDR3 protein: CASSSTGGQYEQYF; V gene: TRBV5-4; J gene: TRBJ2-7
CDR3 protein: CASSRQGAGSTEAFF; V gene: TRBV6-5; J gene: TRBJ1-1
CDR3 protein: CASSSNFYEQYF; V gene: TRBV5-1; J gene: TRBJ2-7
CDR3 protein: CACSSSISPLFPLHF; V gene: TRBV11-1; J gene: TRBJ1-6
CDR3 protein: CASSYRGTIYF; V gene: TRBV6-6; J gene: TRBJ1-3
CDR3 protein: CASSLISSGGYEQFF; V gene: TRBV27; J gene: TRBJ2-1
CDR3 protein: CASSSTGTGPGNTIYF; V gene: TRBV7-9; J gene: TRBJ1-3
CDR3 protein: CASSDNGRGETQYF; V gene: TRBV5-6; J gene: TRBJ2-5
CDR3 protein: CASSSRQGWREKLFF; V gene: TRBV28; J gene: TRBJ1-4
CDR3 protein: CASSLAAGGAYEKLFF; V gene: TRBV7-9; J gene: TRBJ1-4
CDR3 protein: CASRRRIAGRDYGYTF; V gene: TRBV19; J gene: TRBJ1-2
CDR3 protein: CASSFSGGDYEQYF; V gene: TRBV9; J gene: TRBJ2-7
CDR3 protein: CASSAGDRYNSPLHF; V gene: TRBV7-2; J gene: TRBJ1-6
CDR3 protein: CASGLYPVAETQYF; V gene: TRBV12-5; J gene: TRBJ2-5
CDR3 protein: CASSHLETQYF; V gene: TRBV19; J gene: TRBJ2-5
CDR3 protein: CASGQGGSPLHF; V gene: TRBV5-5; J gene: TRBJ1-6
CDR3 protein: CASSPSGTDTQYF; V gene: TRBV7-7; J gene: TRBJ2-3
CDR3 protein: CASSPGGARDRVPLYGYTF; V gene: TRBV7-9; J gene: TRBJ1-2
CDR3 protein: CASSHSPGANVLTF; V gene: TRBV4-1; J gene: TRBJ2-6
CDR3 protein: CASSFDSSSHYEQYF; V gene: TRBV6-5; J gene: TRBJ2-7
CDR3 protein: CASSKVGSGENTGELFF; V gene: TRBV19; J gene: TRBJ2-2
CDR3 protein: CASSLPTGGGETQYF; V gene: TRBV5-1; J gene: TRBJ2-5
CDR3 protein: CASSEYDQETQYF; V gene: TRBV5-1; J gene: TRBJ2-5
CDR3 protein: CASTSFAGGNSPLHF; V gene: TRBV2; J gene: TRBJ1-6
CDR3 protein: CASSTRGAPGPNYGYTF; V gene: TRBV7-2; J gene: TRBJ1-2
CDR3 protein: CASRGVSTNTEAFF; V gene: TRBV2; J gene: TRBJ1-1
CDR3 protein: CASSVVGTSGKETQYF; V gene: TRBV9; J gene: TRBJ2-5
CDR3 protein: CASRRFPGNQPQHF; V gene: TRBV6-5; J gene: TRBJ1-5
CDR3 protein: CASSELEGSYNSPLHF; V gene: TRBV25-1; J gene: TRBJ1-6
CDR3 protein: CASSQGTAGTSSPDTQYF; V gene: TRBV14; J gene: TRBJ2-3
CDR3 protein: CASSMDARVQFF; V gene: TRBV19; J gene: TRBJ2-1
CDR3 protein: CASTGGLSHGYTF; V gene: TRBV6-5; J gene: TRBJ1-2
CDR3 protein: CASSQEPPSGANVLTF; V gene: TRBV4-1; J gene: TRBJ2-6